Each of the 30 T cell receptor beta chains below was sequenced from the same sample in a study of Graves' ophthalmopathy and Graves' hyperthyroidism. Beta-chain TCR CDR3 regions were amplified from RNA transcripts. Investigators did first-round RT-PCR with HTBI primers, then second-round multiplex PCR. MiXCR was run by TCRdb on the multiplex PCR reads, yielding one entry per CDR3 protein. Of 650,000 to 800,000 distinct CDR3 sequences listed, about 41% are singletons. Sequenced: peripheral blood. These receptors were taken from an adult man with Graves' ophthalmopathy.

This chain joins TRBV7-3 and TRBJ2-3, with 12 bases matching TRBD2. Germline CDR1 is SGHTA and CDR2 is FQGTGA. The CDR3 contains 16 residues. The J segment lost 6 bases and the V segment lost 5 bases, leaving 9 bases of the junction unmatched. The CDR3 loop reads CASSPSSGGGVDTQYF. DNA for the CDR3: TGTGCCAGCAGCCCATCTAGCGGGGGGGGTGTGGATACGCAGTATTTT.

J is TRBJ1-2 and V is TRBV11-2; maybe TRBD1 (5 bases). V was pared by 11 bases and J by 8 bases, with 24 bases between. CDR3 length: 14 residues. Germline-derived CDR1 and CDR2 are SGHAT and FQNNGV. The CDR3 bases are TGTGCCTGGAGTCTAGGTGGGACTTCCGTGGGCTACACCTTC. Translation gives CAWSLGGTSVGYTF.

This clonotype was detected many times. The chain joins TRBV9 to TRBJ2-7, with 8 positions matching TRBD1. The CDR3 runs to 17 residues. V shed 3 bases and J 2 bases; nucleotides not matched to a gene: 13. Germline V CDR1 and CDR2: SGDLS, YYNGEE. CDR3 in DNA: TGTGCCAGCAGCGACACCCGTAGTGGGACAGGTCCCTACGAGCAGTACTTC. Its translation is CASSDTRSGTGPYEQYF. Full variable domain (rest looked up from reference TRBV9 and TRBJ2-7): DSGVTQTPKHLITATGQRVTLRCSPRSGDLSVYWYQQSLDQGLQFLIQYYNGEERAKGNILERFSAQQFPDLHSELNLSSLELGDSALYFCASSDTRSGTGPYEQYFGPGTRLTVT.

This clonotype has a count of ten or more. V usage is TRBV7-3 and J usage is TRBJ1-2; no clear D. V was shortened by 8 bases and J by 2 bases, with 6 bases between the two germline ends. The CDR3 is 11 amino acids. Germline V gives CDR1 SGHTA, CDR2 FQGTGA. The CDR3: CASGHNYGYTF. The DNA for the CDR3 is TGTGCCAGCGGTCACAACTATGGCTACACCTTC. Drawing the rest from reference TRBV7-3 and TRBJ1-2, the complete variable domain is GAGVSQTPSNKVTEKGKYVELRCDPISGHTALYWYRQSLGQGPEFLIYFQGTGAADDSGLPNDRFFAVRPEGSVSTLKIQRTERGDSAVYLCASGHNYGYTFGSGTRLTVV.

Points on this clonotype: An end of the junction differs from the germline gene, which may be a read error. V is TRBV7-8 and J is TRBJ1-2, with TRBD1 matching 8 bases. The CDR3 is 13 amino acids. Germline V gives CDR1 SGHVS, CDR2 FQNEAQ. The CDR3 nucleotides are TGCGCCAGCAGCCATGACAGGGGATCGGGCTGCACCTTC. Translating it yields CASSHDRGSGCTF.

This chain uses TRBV18 with TRBJ1-2; TRBD1 agrees at 7 bases. Unmatched junction bases numbered 2, after V lost 11 bases and J lost 2 bases. The V gene's germline CDR1 is KGHSH and CDR2 LQKENI. This CDR3 is built from 11 residues. CDR3 DNA sequence: TGTGCCGCAGGGGGGAACTATGGCTACACCTTC. This translates into CAAGGNYGYTF.

This clonotype was observed at least ten times. The chain uses TRBV29-1 and TRBJ1-1; no clear D gene. V shed 5 bases and J shed 0 bases, with 1 base lying between them. The CDR3 is 10 residues long. Germline V gene lookup returns CDR1 SQVTM and CDR2 ANQGSEA. The CDR3 DNA follows: TGCAGCGTTCTGAACACTGAAGCTTTCTTT. Its protein is CSVLNTEAFF.

This clonotype was recorded a few times. The gene calls are TRBV12-5 and TRBJ2-5; D is uncertain. CDR1 is LGHNT, CDR2 FRNRAP, per germline. V lost 0 bases and J 2 bases, leaving 13 bases between the germline ends. The CDR3 contains 16 residues. The CDR3 DNA is TGTGCTAGTGGTTTGGTCGCGGCAGGAGAGCAAGAGACCCAGTACTTC. Amino acid sequence: CASGLVAAGEQETQYF.

This clonotype was detected ten times or more. The chain carries TRBV10-3 and TRBJ2-7; TRBD2 matches at 7 bases. CDR1 and CDR2 (germline): ENHRY, SYGVKD. CDR3 size: 13 residues. Trimming removed 4 bases from V and 2 bases from J; junction bases left unmatched: 2. CDR3 region: CAISGRGTYEQYF. CDR3 sequence (DNA): TGTGCCATCAGTGGGCGGGGGACCTACGAGCAGTACTTC.

The rearrangement links TRBV2 to TRBJ1-2; a possible D gene is TRBD1 (6 bases). The length of the CDR3 is 15 residues. Trimming removed 4 bases from V and 7 bases from J, with 19 bases in between. Germline V gives CDR1 SNHLY, CDR2 FYNNEI. CDR3: CASSVGGYEGRGYTF. The CDR3 nucleotides are TGTGCCAGCAGTGTCGGGGGCTATGAGGGACGTGGCTACACCTTC.

The chain joins TRBV15 to TRBJ1-3; no clear D gene. Looked up from germline, CDR1 is LNHNV and CDR2 is YYDKDF (reference sequence). The CDR3 totals 14 residues. The ends were cut back, 4 bases at V and 8 bases at J, with 15 bases in the middle. CDR3 residues: CATSNTGVGYTIYF. CDR3 nucleotide sequence: TGTGCCACCAGCAATACGGGCGTAGGCTACACCATATATTTT. The variable domain in full, completed from reference TRBV15 and TRBJ1-3, reads DAMVIQNPRYQVTQFGKPVTLSCSQTLNHNVMYWYQQKSSQAPKLLFHYYDKDFNNEADTPDNFQSRRPNTSFCFLDIRSPGLGDTAMYLCATSNTGVGYTIYFGEGSWLTVV.

This clonotype was seen many times. The J gene is TRBJ2-7, the V gene TRBV20-1; perhaps TRBD1 as D (6 bases). Trimming pared 3 bases from V and 5 bases from J, leaving 17 bases between. The CDR3 spans 14 residues. Germline V lookup: CDR1 DFQATT, CDR2 SNEGSKA (reference sequence). DNA of the CDR3: TGCAGTGCTAGGGTGTCCCAGGGGAAGAACGAGCAGTACTTC. It translates to CSARVSQGKNEQYF.

As concerns this clonotype: A read error may explain this, as a much larger clone is one base away. V and J are TRBV20-1 and TRBJ2-7; TRBD1 or TRBD2 may be the D gene (5 bases each). CDR1 DFQATT and CDR2 SNEGSKA come from the germline V gene (reference sequence). CDR3 size: 12 residues. V lost 0 bases and J 3 bases, leaving 6 bases between the germline ends. The CDR3 protein is CSAREGVYEQYF. CDR3 nucleotides: TGCAGTGCTAGAGAGGGGGTCTACGAGCAGTACTTC.

This clonotype came up many times. The chain recombines TRBV5-6 with TRBJ1-2; 7 bases are shared with TRBD1. Per germline, CDR1 SGHDT and CDR2 YYEEEE. The CDR3 has 14 amino acids. Trimming at V came to 4 bases and at J to 6 bases, leaving 9 bases not matched to a gene. CDR3 protein: CASSHMTGLDGYTF. The CDR3, as DNA: TGTGCCAGCAGCCATATGACAGGGTTGGATGGCTACACCTTC.

This clonotype was observed many times. The chain employs TRBV20-1 and TRBJ1-1; D perhaps matches TRBD1 (6 bases). This CDR3 has 14 residues. Trimming pared 3 bases from V and 0 bases from J, leaving 11 bases between. The germline gives CDR1 DFQATT, CDR2 SNEGSKA (reference sequence). CDR3 nucleotides: TGCAGTGCTAGCGAGGGGGGCGTGAACACTGAAGCTTTCTTT. It translates to CSASEGGVNTEAFF.

This clonotype was detected many times. V gene TRBV11-2 combines with J gene TRBJ1-1; D is possibly TRBD1 (5 bases). Between the trimmed V and J ends, which lost 3 bases and 3 bases, there was a span of 11 bases. The germline gives CDR1 SGHAT, CDR2 FQNNGV. CDR3 length: 14 amino acids. CDR3 DNA sequence: TGTGCCAGCAGCTTGAAAGGGGAGTACACTGAAGCTTTCTTT. Protein sequence: CASSLKGEYTEAFF.

Details on this clonotype: One end of the junction varies from germline; a read error may be responsible. The V and J genes are TRBV7-9 and TRBJ2-7, with 13 bases identical to TRBD2. The CDR3 is 15 amino acids. CDR1 is SEHNR and CDR2 is FQNEAQ in the germline V gene (reference sequence). CDR3: CASSSHPGLAGTPDF. The DNA of the CDR3 is TGTGCCAGCAGCTCCCACCCGGGACTAGCGGGAACGCCGGACTTC.

This chain connects TRBV2 to TRBJ1-2; no definite D call. CDR1 and CDR2 from the germline V gene are SNHLY and FYNNEI. The CDR3 is made up of 12 amino acids. The V and J ends lost 5 bases and 8 bases respectively, with 12 bases between them. The CDR3 region is CASSTGVQGYTF. The CDR3 DNA reads as TGTGCCAGCAGTACTGGGGTGCAAGGCTACACCTTC. The full variable domain, rest sourced from reference TRBV2 and TRBJ1-2, is EPEVTQTPSHQVTQMGQEVILRCVPISNHLYFYWYRQILGQKVEFLVSFYNNEISEKSEIFDDQFSVERPDGSNFTLKIRSTKLEDSAMYFCASSTGVQGYTFGSGTRLTVV.

In this sample, this clonotype turned up many times. V usage is TRBV2 and J usage is TRBJ2-5; 11 bases agree with TRBD1. Germline-derived CDR1 and CDR2 are SNHLY and FYNNEI. The ends lost 5 bases at V and 0 bases at J; junction bases unmatched: 5. The CDR3 runs 16 residues. In nucleotides, the CDR3 is TGTGCCAGCAGTAACCGGGACAGGGGGAACCAAGAGACCCAGTACTTC. It codes for CASSNRDRGNQETQYF.

Comment on this clonotype: A much more abundant neighbour one base away suggests this may be a read error. The chain uses TRBV19 and TRBJ1-5; tentatively, D is TRBD1 (5 bases). Germline assignment: CDR1 LNHDA and CDR2 SQIVND (reference sequence). The CDR3 has 12 amino acids. CDR3 nucleotides: TGTGCCAGTAGTAGGGGGTTACAGCCCCGGCATTTT. This translates into CASSRGLQPRHF.

This chain uses TRBV5-1 with TRBJ1-1; TRBD1 aligns across 7 bases. CDR3 length equals 17 residues. The V segment lost 9 bases and the J segment 1 base; nucleotides outside the gene matches: 18. Germline CDR1 SGHRS, CDR2 YFSETQ. CDR3 in amino acids: CANSGGLGGGPNTEAFF. DNA for the CDR3: TGCGCCAACTCGGGGGGCCTCGGAGGGGGCCCGAACACTGAAGCTTTCTTT.

As for this clonotype: This clone may be a read error of a much larger clone one base away. The genes are TRBV29-1 and TRBJ1-2, with 7 bases fitting TRBD1. Germline V lookup: CDR1 SQVTM, CDR2 ANQGSEA. The CDR3 spans 16 residues. The DNA for the CDR3 is TGCAGCGTTGAGGGGCTTTTAGGGGGCGTAGGCTATGGCCACACCTTC. Translated, it gives CSVEGLLGGVGYGHTF. Full variable domain (remainder filled in from reference TRBV29-1 and TRBJ1-2): SAVISQKPSRDICQRGTSLTIQCQVDSQVTMMFWYRQQPGQSLTLIATANQGSEATYESGFVIDKFPISRPNLTFSTLTVSNMSPEDSSIYLCSVEGLLGGVGYGHTFGSGTRLTVV.

In its sample, this clonotype was seen many times. The genes are TRBV5-8 and TRBJ2-7, with 7 bases matching TRBD2. Trimming at V came to 2 bases and at J to 6 bases, leaving 2 bases not matched to a gene. The CDR3 has 12 residues. In germline, CDR1 is SGHTS, CDR2 YDEGEE. The CDR3 sequence: CASSLGEGEQYF. CDR3 nucleotide sequence: TGTGCCAGCAGCTTAGGGGAGGGCGAGCAGTACTTC.

V and J are TRBV2 and TRBJ1-2; D uncertain. Trimming took 5 bases from V and 2 from J, leaving 9 bases between them. The CDR3 is 13 amino acids. Germline V gene sequence: CDR1 SNHLY, CDR2 FYNNEI. CDR3 sequence (DNA): TGTGCCAGCAGTTTTGAGAGGAACTATGGCTACACCTTC. This gives the protein CASSFERNYGYTF. Full variable domain (outside the CDR3, taken from reference TRBV2 and TRBJ1-2): EPEVTQTPSHQVTQMGQEVILRCVPISNHLYFYWYRQILGQKVEFLVSFYNNEISEKSEIFDDQFSVERPDGSNFTLKIRSTKLEDSAMYFCASSFERNYGYTFGSGTRLTVV.

Comment on this clonotype: The conserved final phenylalanine or tryptophan is absent from the CDR3, which likely points to a read error. Because the CDR3's place on the DNA is in doubt, the DNA is left out and the CDR3 is given as listed by TCRdb. CDR3: CATSRDLQ. The V gene is TRBV15, the J gene TRBJ2-7. CDR1 is LNHNV and CDR2 is YYDKDF in the germline V gene (reference sequence). The CDR3 has 8 residues if both end residues are counted.

This clonotype has ten or more counts. This chain uses TRBV29-1 with TRBJ2-2; TRBD2 aligns across 10 bases. The CDR3 has 14 amino acids. Losses at the gene ends were 4 bases for V and 4 bases for J; bases not matched to a gene: 3. Germline assignment: CDR1 SQVTM and CDR2 ANQGSEA. The CDR3 nucleotides read TGCAGCGTTGTTGAGCGGGAGGGCACCGGGGAGCTGTTTTTT. This sequence encodes CSVVEREGTGELFF.

This clonotype has a handful of counts. The gene calls are TRBV6-1 and TRBJ2-2; 8 positions match TRBD2. Germline loops: CDR1 MNHNS, CDR2 SASEGT. This CDR3 has 14 amino acids. J lost 7 bases, V lost 5 bases, and 6 bases had no gene match. This CDR3 reads CASSTRSGSGELFF. DNA for the CDR3: TGTGCCAGCAGTACACGGAGCGGGAGCGGGGAGCTGTTTTTT.

The count of this clonotype is one. Given a much more abundant clone one base away, this may be a read error. V gene TRBV15 combines with J gene TRBJ2-7; no clear D. CDR1 is LNHNV, CDR2 YYDKDF, per germline (reference sequence). This CDR3 has 14 residues. Trimming removed 5 bases at V and 5 bases at J, with 16 bases between. The CDR3 loop reads CATSGRDMTDEQYF. The CDR3, as DNA: TGTGCCACCAGCGGACGAGACATGACCGACGAGCAGTACTTC.

Comments on this clonotype: A read error may be the cause here, since a much bigger clone is one base away. V is TRBV9 and J is TRBJ2-7; 8 bases are shared with TRBD1. The CDR3 has 14 residues. V was pared by 4 bases and J by 6 bases, with 9 bases of the junction left unmatched. Germline values: CDR1 SGDLS, CDR2 YYNGEE. CDR3 nucleotide sequence: TGTGCCAGCAGCCCGGGACAGGCTTGGATCGAGCAGTACGTC. It encodes CASSPGQAWIEQYV.

The DNA of the CDR3 is TGCGCCAGCAGCTTGGCCGGAGAAACCGGGGAGCTGTTTTTT. Encoded protein: CASSLAGETGELFF. The V and J genes are TRBV5-1 and TRBJ2-2; D is ambiguous. Germline lookup yields CDR1 SGHRS and CDR2 YFSETQ. The CDR3 is 14 residues long. With 0 bases removed from V and 5 bases from J, the gap between germline ends came to 8 bases. Looking up the rest from reference TRBV5-1 and TRBJ2-2 gives the full variable domain: KAGVTQTPRYLIKTRGQQVTLSCSPISGHRSVSWYQQTPGQGLQFLFEYFSETQRNKGNFPGRFSGRQFSNSRSEMNVSTLELGDSALYLCASSLAGETGELFFGEGSRLTVL.